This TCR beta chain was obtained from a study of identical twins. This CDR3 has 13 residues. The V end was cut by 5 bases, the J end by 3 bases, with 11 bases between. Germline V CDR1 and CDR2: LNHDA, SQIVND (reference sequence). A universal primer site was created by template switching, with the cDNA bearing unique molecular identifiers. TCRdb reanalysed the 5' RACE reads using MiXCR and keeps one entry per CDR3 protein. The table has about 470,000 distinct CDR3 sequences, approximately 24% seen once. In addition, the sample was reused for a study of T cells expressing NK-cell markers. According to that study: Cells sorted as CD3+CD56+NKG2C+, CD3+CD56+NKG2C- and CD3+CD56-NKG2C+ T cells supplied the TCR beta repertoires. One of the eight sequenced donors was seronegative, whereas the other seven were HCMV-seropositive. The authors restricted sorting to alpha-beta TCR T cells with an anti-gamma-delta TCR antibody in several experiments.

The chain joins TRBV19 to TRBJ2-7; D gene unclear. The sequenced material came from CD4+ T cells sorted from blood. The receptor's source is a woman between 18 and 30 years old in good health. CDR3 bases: TGTGCCAGTAGTCGTACAGTCCTCTACGAGCAGTACTTC. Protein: CASSRTVLYEQYF.